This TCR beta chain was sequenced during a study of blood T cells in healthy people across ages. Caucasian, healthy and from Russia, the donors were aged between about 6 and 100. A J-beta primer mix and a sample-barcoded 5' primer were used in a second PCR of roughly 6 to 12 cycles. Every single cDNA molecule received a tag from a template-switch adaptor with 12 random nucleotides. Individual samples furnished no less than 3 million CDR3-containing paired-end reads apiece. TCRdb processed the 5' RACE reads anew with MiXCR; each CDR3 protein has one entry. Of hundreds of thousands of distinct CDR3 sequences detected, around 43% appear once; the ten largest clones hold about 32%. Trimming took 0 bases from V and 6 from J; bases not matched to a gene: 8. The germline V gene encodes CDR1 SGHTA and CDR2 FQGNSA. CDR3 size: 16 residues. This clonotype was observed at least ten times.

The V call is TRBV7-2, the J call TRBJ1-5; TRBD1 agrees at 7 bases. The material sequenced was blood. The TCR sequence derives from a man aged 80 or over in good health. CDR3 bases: TGTGCCAGCAGCTTAGCGCTCCAGGGGGAAGTTCAGCCCCAGCATTTT. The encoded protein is CASSLALQGEVQPQHF.